The rows below give T cell receptor beta chains drawn from one sample of a study of T cell responses to AZD1222 COVID-19 vaccine. Profiling relied on immunoSEQ multiplex PCR, and the TCRdb table lists in-frame clones only, not all of them. Of around 160,000 clones listed, approximately 90% were seen once; the top ten hold roughly 15%. The sequences come from peripheral blood, collected on day 0 of AZD1222 vaccination. These receptors were collected from an adult in good health. Both conserved end residues are part of each CDR3. D genes are given only for firm matches. Some rows mark clone size as missing; the rest say once, few, many or name a class of expanded clone.

NA,TRBJ1-2,NA,TRBV11-2,TGTGCCAGCAGCTTATTAGGCGGCAGACTCAAAAACACCGATGGCTACACCTTC,CASSLLGGRLKNTDGYTF
NA,TRBJ1-1,NA,TRBV28,TGTGCCAGCAGTTTTCATGACTTACGGAACACTGAAGCTTTCTTT,CASSFHDLRNTEAFF
NA,TRBJ2-3,TRBD2,TRBV11-3,TGTGCCAGCAGCTTGGGACTAGCGGGGGGATTCACAGATACGCAGTATTTT,CASSLGLAGGFTDTQYF
NA,TRBJ1-4,TRBD1,TRBV2,TGTGCCAGCAGTGAATGGACAGGGGGCGAAAAACTGTTTTTT,CASSEWTGGEKLFF
NA,TRBJ2-6,TRBD1,TRBV5-6,TGTGCCAGCAGGGCGGACAGGGCAAGCTCTGGGGCCAACGTCCTGACTTTC,CASRADRASSGANVLTF
NA,TRBJ2-3,NA,TRBV3-1/TRBV3-2,TGTGCCAGCAGCCAAGTCAGGGCGTCTCAGGCAGATACGCAGTATTTT,CASSQVRASQADTQYF
NA,TRBJ2-1,NA,TRBV23-1,TGCGCCAGCAGTCAATCGGGACTCCACTCCTACAATGAGCAGTTCTTC,CASSQSGLHSYNEQFF
NA,TRBJ1-2,NA,TRBV28,TGTGCCAGCAGTTTATCGAGGGGTGGCTATGGCTACACCTTC,CASSLSRGGYGYTF
NA,TRBJ2-1,TRBD2,TRBV12-3/TRBV12-4,TGTGCCAGCAGTTTCGGGGGGGGACGAGAGCAGTTCTTC,CASSFGGGREQFF
NA,TRBJ2-5,NA,TRBV28,TGTGCCAGCAGGCACGCCCCCGAGACCCAGTACTTC,CASRHAPETQYF
NA,TRBJ1-2,NA,TRBV9,TGTGCCAGCAGCGTAAGTCAGGGGTCCTATGGCTACACCTTC,CASSVSQGSYGYTF
NA,TRBJ1-2,NA,TRBV28,TGTGCCATCACCGGGACCTACTATGGCTACACCTTC,CAITGTYYGYTF
few,TRBJ1-2,NA,TRBV2,TGTGCCAGCAGTGAAAATCTCAGGGGTAGCTACACCTTC,CASSENLRGSYTF
NA,TRBJ2-3,NA,TRBV7-2,TGTGCCAGCAGCGTACAAGATACGCAGTATTTT,CASSVQDTQYF
NA,TRBJ1-2,NA,TRBV4-3,TGCGCCAGCAGCCAAGCAGCCGGTTTTCTGGATGGCTACACCTTC,CASSQAAGFLDGYTF
NA,TRBJ1-2,TRBD1,TRBV7-2,TGTGCCAGCAGCAACCAAGCGACAGGGGCTAACTATGGCTACACCTTC,CASSNQATGANYGYTF
NA,TRBJ2-1,TRBD2,TRBV30,TGTGCCTCCACCCAGCGGGGCCGGGAGGAGCAGTTCTTC,CASTQRGREEQFF
few,TRBJ1-3,NA,TRBV30,TGTGCCTGGAAGCAGGGCGCTGGAAACACCATATATTTT,CAWKQGAGNTIYF
NA,TRBJ2-3,TRBD2,TRBV5-8,TGTGCCAGCAGCCTACGGACTAGCGGCACAGATACGCAGTATTTT,CASSLRTSGTDTQYF
NA,TRBJ2-4,TRBD2,TRBV9,TGTGCCAGCAGCCCGTCTACCGGGGGGGGGCACCGAAACATTCAGTACTTC,CASSPSTGGGHRNIQYF
NA,TRBJ1-2,NA,TRBV6-5,TGTGCCAGCAGTTACCCGAACGCGGGCCACTATGGCTACACCTTC,CASSYPNAGHYGYTF
NA,TRBJ2-1,NA,TRBV11-3,TGTGCCAGCAGCTTGACACAAAACTCCTACAATGAGCAGTTCTTC,CASSLTQNSYNEQFF
NA,TRBJ1-1,NA,TRBV24-1,TGTGCCACCAGTGATAGGGGGACGAGGGGAGCTTTCTTT,CATSDRGTRGAFF
NA,TRBJ2-7,TRBD1,TRBV29-1,TGCAGCGTTGTTCGGACAGGGTCTGACTACGAGCAGTACTTC,CSVVRTGSDYEQYF
medium-sized,TRBJ1-5,NA,TRBV7-9,TGTGCCAGCAGCCCGGGAAAGAATCAGCCCCAGCATTTT,CASSPGKNQPQHF
NA,TRBJ2-7,NA,TRBV6-5,TGTGCCAGCAGTTACTCCCTCGGACAGAACTACGAGCAGTACTTC,CASSYSLGQNYEQYF
few,TRBJ2-3,NA,TRBV15,TGTGCCACCAGCAGAGACAGCGGTGTTAGCACAGATACGCAGTATTTT,CATSRDSGVSTDTQYF
once,TRBJ2-5,NA,TRBV24-1,TGTGCCACCAGTGATCAGGGATCGCGGGAGACCCAGTACTTC,CATSDQGSRETQYF
NA,TRBJ1-3,NA,TRBV19,TGTGCCAGTAGTATTGCTGGAAACACCATATATTTT,CASSIAGNTIYF
few,TRBJ1-2,NA,TRBV28,TGTGCCAGCAGTCTGCGATATGTGGGGGGCGGGTATGGCTACACCTTC,CASSLRYVGGGYGYTF
NA,TRBJ1-1,NA,TRBV15,TGTGCCACCAGCAGAGATGGCCTACAGGGTTCTGAAGCTTTCTTT,CATSRDGLQGSEAFF
NA,TRBJ1-1,NA,TRBV7-9,TGTGCCAGCAGCTGGTGGGGGGGCCTAGGGTGGACTGAAGCTTTCTTT,CASSWWGGLGWTEAFF
NA,TRBJ2-1,TRBD2,TRBV7-2,TGTGCCAGCAGCCCAAGGACTAGCGGGGCCATCAATGAGCAGTTCTTC,CASSPRTSGAINEQFF
NA,TRBJ1-1,TRBD1,TRBV7-2,TGTGCCAGCAGCTACTCCGGGACAGGGTTTATCGGTGAAGCTTTCTTT,CASSYSGTGFIGEAFF
NA,TRBJ1-4,TRBD1,TRBV28,TGTGCCAGCAGTTTGACAGGGAGGCGCGAAAAACTGTTTTTT,CASSLTGRREKLFF
NA,TRBJ1-5,NA,TRBV27,TGTGCCAGCAGTACCGGTTATCAGCCCCAGCATTTT,CASSTGYQPQHF
NA,TRBJ1-2,NA,TRBV28,TGTGCCAGCAGCTACCCGGGAGGAGGGTATGGCTACACCTTC,CASSYPGGGYGYTF
NA,TRBJ2-7,TRBD2,TRBV2,TGTGCCAGCAGTGAAGGGACTAGCGGGGGCACAAGCTCCTACGAGCAGTACTTC,CASSEGTSGGTSSYEQYF
NA,TRBJ1-1,NA,TRBV27,TGTGCCAGCAGTCGGGGCCTCACTGAAGCTTTCTTT,CASSRGLTEAFF
NA,TRBJ1-2,NA,TRBV6-2/TRBV6-3,TGTGCCAGCAGTTACTTGACAGGAACTTTTGGCTACACCTTC,CASSYLTGTFGYTF
few,TRBJ1-2,NA,TRBV7-8,TGTGCCAGCAGCACTAATACGGGGGGAGGCGGCTACACCTTC,CASSTNTGGGGYTF
NA,TRBJ1-4,TRBD1,TRBV29-1,TGCAGCGTTGGCGACAGGGTTAATGAAAAACTGTTTTTT,CSVGDRVNEKLFF
NA,TRBJ2-5,NA,TRBV7-2,TGTGCCAGCAGCTTAGCCGGGGTGCAAGAGACCCAGTACTTC,CASSLAGVQETQYF
NA,TRBJ1-1,TRBD1,TRBV5-1,TGCGCCAGCAAGGACAGGGGTAGTGAAGCTTTCTTT,CASKDRGSEAFF
NA,TRBJ2-5,TRBD1,TRBV18,TGTGCCAGCTCACGGGACAGGGCAGAGACCCAGTACTTC,CASSRDRAETQYF
NA,TRBJ1-2,NA,TRBV5-6,TGTGCCAGCAGCTTACGACCGGGATCCAACTATGGCTACACCTTC,CASSLRPGSNYGYTF
NA,TRBJ1-1,TRBD1,TRBV9,TGTGCCAGCAGGAGGGACAGGGAGAACACTGAAGCTTTCTTT,CASRRDRENTEAFF
NA,TRBJ1-2,TRBD1,TRBV11-2,TGTGCCAGCAGCTCGAACAGGGGGCGGCTGGCTTTCTATGGCTACACCTTC,CASSSNRGRLAFYGYTF
NA,TRBJ2-7,NA,TRBV18,TGTGCCAGCTCACCACAGGGAGGCGAGCAGTACTTC,CASSPQGGEQYF
NA,TRBJ1-4,TRBD1,TRBV27,TGTGCCAGCAGTTATAAACAGGGGGCAGTTAATGAAAAACTGTTTTTT,CASSYKQGAVNEKLFF
NA,TRBJ2-5,NA,TRBV9,TGTGCCAGCAGCGCAACGCCCTGGACGGGGGGACAAAAAGAGACCCAGTACTTC,CASSATPWTGGQKETQYF
NA,TRBJ1-3,TRBD1,TRBV5-1,TGCGCCAGCAGCGGGACAGGGGCCCACTCTGGAAACACCATATATTTT,CASSGTGAHSGNTIYF
once,TRBJ1-2,NA,TRBV5-8,TGTGCCAGCAGCTTGAAGGGAACGGACTATGGCTACACCTTC,CASSLKGTDYGYTF
NA,TRBJ2-3,TRBD2,TRBV5-1,TGCGCCAGCAGCCCCTTTAGCGGGACCGATACGCAGTATTTT,CASSPFSGTDTQYF
NA,TRBJ1-2,NA,TRBV19,TGTGCCAGTAGTGGGAACACGGAATCTTATGGCTACACCTTC,CASSGNTESYGYTF
NA,TRBJ1-1,TRBD1,TRBV12-3/TRBV12-4,TGTGCCAGCAGCCAAACAGGGGTGGCTGAAGCTTTCTTT,CASSQTGVAEAFF
NA,TRBJ2-2,NA,TRBV9,TGTGCCAGCGGACAGAACACCGGGGAGCTGTTTTTT,CASGQNTGELFF
NA,TRBJ1-6,NA,TRBV24-1,TGTGCCACCAGTGATCCCTCGACAAATTCACTCCTCCACTTT,CATSDPSTNSLLHF
NA,TRBJ2-5,NA,TRBV28,TGTGCCAGCAGTTCCCCCGGGGCGGGGGCCCAAGAGACCCAGTACTTC,CASSSPGAGAQETQYF
NA,TRBJ2-5,TRBD2,TRBV7-3,TGTGCCAGCAGCCTAAGCGGGGGGGTCCAAGAGACCCAGTACTTC,CASSLSGGVQETQYF